The 5 T cell receptor beta chains reported below all come from one sample, sequenced in a study of T cells in Graves' hyperthyroidism and ophthalmopathy (dated by TCRdb to about 2019). The method behind the library was multiplex PCR. Sequenced using an Illumina HiSeq 2000. The TCR beta CDR3 regions were amplified from the RNA transcripts. The first round of RT-PCR for the TCR CDR3 was performed with the HTBI primer set and the Qiagen OneStep RT-PCR kit. The raw public data were reprocessed by TCRdb itself: fastp quality trimming at Q25, MiXCR clonotype calling, in-frame beta chains only. Duplicate CDR3 protein sequences are folded into a single record with the most common DNA and genes. The sample has around 350,000 distinct CDR3 sequences on record, about a sixth of them singletons. The top ten clonotypes cover roughly a quarter of the sample. Specimen: blood. The receptors derive from a woman aged 18 to 35 with Graves' hyperthyroidism that later progressed to Graves' ophthalmopathy.

The gene calls are TRBV4-1 and TRBJ2-2; no clear D. From germline, CDR1 is MGHRA and CDR2 YSYEKL. The V end was cut by 4 bases, the J end by 5 bases, with 11 bases between. The CDR3 sequence is 14 residues long. This chain's CDR3 is CASSLSVGTGELFF. For the CDR3, the DNA is TGCGCCAGCAGCCTTTCCGTCGGGACCGGGGAGCTGTTTTTT.

This clonotype turned up a few times. The gene calls are TRBV6-2 or TRBV6-3 and TRBJ1-5, with D maybe TRBD1 (6 bases). V shed 9 bases and J shed 4 bases, with 10 bases lying between them. The CDR3 has 12 residues. Germline V gene lookup returns CDR1 MNHEY and CDR2 SVGEGT. DNA of the CDR3: TGTGCCAGTCAGGGGCCTAATCAGCCCCAGCATTTT. Protein product: CASQGPNQPQHF.

The chain couples TRBV30 to TRBJ2-3; D uncertain. In germline, CDR1 is GTSNPN, CDR2 SVGIG (reference sequence). The ends were cut back, 7 bases at V and 4 bases at J, with 12 bases in the middle. The CDR3 totals 12 residues. The CDR3: CASGRAADTQYF. The CDR3 DNA reads as TGTGCCTCCGGCCGGGCCGCAGATACGCAGTATTTT.

This clonotype was seen only a few times. This chain uses TRBV9 with TRBJ2-7; D not resolved. The germline V gene encodes CDR1 SGDLS and CDR2 YYNGEE. This CDR3 comprises 17 residues. V lost 5 bases and J 2 bases, leaving 23 bases between the germline ends. CDR3 amino acids: CASSQVGPVAEPYEQYF. The DNA of the CDR3 is TGTGCCAGCAGTCAAGTGGGCCCAGTGGCGGAACCCTACGAGCAGTACTTC.

V gene TRBV19 combines with J gene TRBJ2-2; a possible D gene is TRBD2 (6 bases). The CDR3 covers 15 residues. V was shortened by 2 bases and J by 0 bases, with 7 bases between the two germline ends. The germline V gene has CDR1 LNHDA and CDR2 SQIVND (reference sequence). The CDR3 nucleotides read TGTGCCAGTAGTATAATAGCGGCGAACACCGGGGAGCTGTTTTTT. This encodes CASSIIAANTGELFF.